This TCR beta chain originates from a study of T cell repertoires in ileal Crohn's disease. Libraries were prepared by immunoSEQ multiplex PCR; TCRdb keeps only in-frame clonotypes and omits some of them. This sample yields fewer than 20,000 clones, of which about 60% are seen a single time; roughly 6.5% belongs to the top ten. This clonotype originated in an adult with Crohn's disease. Sequenced input: ileal tissue.

The DNA of the CDR3 is TGTGCCAGCTCCAACTCTGGAAACACCATATATTTT. It translates to CASSNSGNTIYF. The genes are TRBV6-5 and TRBJ1-3; D gene unclear. Trimming shortened V by 8 bases and J by 0 bases, and 5 bases separated the two germline ends. There are 12 residues in the CDR3. CDR1 and CDR2 from the germline V gene are MNHEY and SVGAGI.